This TCR beta chain was retrieved from a study of HIV-infected children after antiretroviral therapy interruption. Across the whole study: Continuous-treatment children had median age about 8 years, interruption approximately 8.8 years. In continuous treatment, analyzed samples were from weeks 0, 48 and 150. Findings of the study overall: The Gini coefficient of naive CD4+ repertoires rose, returning to baseline by 3 years.

Sample treatment: PENTA 11 planned treatment interruption arm or continuous ART arm. Participants had taken at least three-drug ART for at least 24 weeks. A 3' RACE protocol on RNA, with unique molecular identifiers, produced the TCR library. TCRdb re-analysed the 3' RACE reads in MiXCR, keeping a single row per CDR3 protein. The top ten clones hold 1.1% of a sample with about 89,000 distinct CDR3 sequences, around 6.9% of them seen once. This clonotype was counted at least ten times. Its antigen is undetermined. The input for sequencing was CD45RA+ CD4+ T cells from PBMCs, pooled from several time points, taken from a donor given antiretroviral therapy, either interrupted or continuous. Sample subset: naive CD4+ CD45RA+ CD45RO- T cells. The clonotype was recovered from a pool of human donors with HIV.

The chain's CDR3 is CASSIRTVAKNIQYF. The CDR3 nucleotides read TGTGCCAGCAGTATCAGGACCGTAGCCAAAAACATTCAGTACTTC. J is TRBJ2-4 and V is TRBV28; no clear D. The CDR3 is 15 amino acids. Trimming stripped 5 bases from V and 0 bases from J, with 11 bases between. Germline V gives CDR1 MDHEN, CDR2 SYDVKM.